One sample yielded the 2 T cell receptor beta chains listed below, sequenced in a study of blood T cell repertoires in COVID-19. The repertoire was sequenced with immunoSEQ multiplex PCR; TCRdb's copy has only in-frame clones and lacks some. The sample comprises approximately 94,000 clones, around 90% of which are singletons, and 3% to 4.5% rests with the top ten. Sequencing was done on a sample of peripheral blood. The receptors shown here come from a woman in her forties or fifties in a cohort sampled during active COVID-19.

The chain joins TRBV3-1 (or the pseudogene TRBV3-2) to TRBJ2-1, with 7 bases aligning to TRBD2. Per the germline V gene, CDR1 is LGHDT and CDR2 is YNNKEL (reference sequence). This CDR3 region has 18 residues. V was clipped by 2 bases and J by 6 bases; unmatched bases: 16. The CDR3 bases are TGTGCCAGCAGCCAACGATATGATTCAATTGGGAGGGCCAATGAGCAGTTCTTC. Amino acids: CASSQRYDSIGRANEQFF.

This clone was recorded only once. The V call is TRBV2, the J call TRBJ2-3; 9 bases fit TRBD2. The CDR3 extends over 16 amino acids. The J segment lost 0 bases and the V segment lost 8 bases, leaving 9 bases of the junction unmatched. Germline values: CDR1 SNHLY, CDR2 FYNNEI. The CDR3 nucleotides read TGTGCCAGCGAGGTTGGCGGGAGGGATAGCACAGATACGCAGTATTTT. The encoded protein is CASEVGGRDSTDTQYF.